This T cell receptor beta chain is from a study of blood T cells in healthy people across ages. Using a J-beta primer mix together with a sample-barcoded 5' primer, a second PCR was run for 7 to 11 cycles. TCRdb recomputed calls from the 5' RACE reads with MiXCR, one row per CDR3 protein. The table has fewer than 2,000,000 distinct CDR3 sequences, about 31% seen once. This CDR3 region has 13 residues. Germline V CDR1 and CDR2: DFQATT, SNEGSKA (reference sequence). Trimming pared 7 bases from V and 4 bases from J, leaving 14 bases between. Notes on the study in general: Underestimates were what the diversity estimates from one million T cells were considered to be. Both higher diversity and more naive CD4+ cells marked long-lived donors when set against aged donors. Age advanced and TCR beta diversity per million T cells fell, roughly linearly.

A note on this clonotype: Its antigen is as yet unknown.

The specimen sequenced was blood. The source of this sequence is a woman in her 30s in good health. This chain uses TRBV20-1 with TRBJ1-5; D remains ambiguous. In DNA form, the CDR3 reads TGCAGTGGAGCCCGGGCCCAAAATCAGCCCCAGCATTTT. Its protein product is CSGARAQNQPQHF.